This T cell receptor beta chain was sequenced during a study of regulatory T cells in long-lasting Graves disease. This clonotype was seen many times. Time point noted: persistent/refractory GD, antithyroid drugs over 5 years with positive TRAb. Following extraction of RNA from PBMCs, that RNA was used to make the TCR library. To make TCR beta libraries, researchers used iRepertoire HTBI primers and Arm-PCR of CDR3 regions. TCRdb re-derived calls from the multiplex PCR reads in MiXCR, one entry per CDR3 protein. This sample has some 280,000 distinct CDR3 sequences; roughly a fifth occur once, and the top ten carry around 50%. There are 13 residues in the CDR3. The germline V and J ends were trimmed by 1 base and 0 bases, with 7 bases remaining between them. In germline, CDR1 is SQVTM, CDR2 ANQGSEA.

The source of this sequence is a female donor with Graves disease. This chain links TRBV29-1 with TRBJ2-7; D might be TRBD2 (5 bases). Material: peripheral blood mononuclear cells (PBMCs), obtained when the disease was refractory, from a patient treated with antithyroid drugs. In nucleotides, the CDR3 is TGCAGCGTTGAAGCGGGAAGCTCCTACGAGCAGTACTTC. Translated: CSVEAGSSYEQYF.